Following are 21 T cell receptor beta chains from one sample sequenced in a study of shared clonotypes between healthy human individuals. Some clones are missing from TCRdb's copy, which holds only in-frame ones; the method was immunoSEQ multiplex PCR. Among 550,000 to 800,000 clones listed, around 74% were seen once. The sequencing input was memory CD4+ T cells sorted from blood. Subset here: CD45RA-negative fraction. Receptors originate from a woman younger than 45 in good health.

The V gene is TRBV5-5, the J gene TRBJ2-1, with 8 nucleotides matching TRBD1. CDR1 is SGHKS, CDR2 YYEKEE, per germline (reference sequence). The CDR3 is 16 amino acids. J lost 8 bases, V lost 4 bases, and 14 bases had no gene match. The CDR3 sequence is CASSHHGQGRSDEQFF. The DNA of the CDR3 is TGTGCCAGCAGCCACCACGGACAGGGTAGGTCGGATGAGCAGTTCTTC.

This chain uses TRBV6-1 with TRBJ1-5, with TRBD1 identical over 9 bases. V was pared by 6 bases and J by 2 bases, with 5 bases of the junction left unmatched. Germline V gene data show CDR1 as MNHNS and CDR2 as SASEGT. The CDR3 totals 15 residues. The CDR3 reads CASRRDREGNQPQHF. As DNA, the CDR3 is TGTGCCAGCAGGAGGGACAGGGAGGGCAATCAGCCCCAGCATTTT.

The rearrangement links TRBV28 to TRBJ1-2; perhaps TRBD1 as D (6 bases). This CDR3 has 14 amino acids. Per the germline V gene, CDR1 is MDHEN and CDR2 is SYDVKM. Trimming left V 6 bases short and J 8 bases short, with 19 bases between. The CDR3 DNA reads TGTGCCAGCAGGACCCCAGGGGCAGCTGGGGGCTACACCTTC. It encodes CASRTPGAAGGYTF.

This clone was seen ten or more times. V gene TRBV27 combines with J gene TRBJ2-7, with D possibly being TRBD1 (5 bases). CDR1 is MNHEY, CDR2 SMNVEV, per germline (reference sequence). The V end lost 0 bases, the J end lost 4 bases, and 13 bases lay between the germline ends. CDR3 length: 15 amino acids. The CDR3 sequence is CASSLSRTLTYEQYF. The CDR3 bases are TGTGCCAGCAGTTTATCTAGGACACTCACTTACGAGCAGTACTTC.

CDR3 in amino acids: CASTDRGTAGELFF. The CDR3 DNA follows: TGTGCCAGCACGGACAGGGGTACTGCCGGGGAGCTGTTTTTT. J is TRBJ2-2 and V is TRBV28; 9 positions match TRBD1. Per the germline V gene, CDR1 is MDHEN and CDR2 is SYDVKM. The CDR3 extends over 14 amino acids. V trimming: 7 bases; J trimming: 6 bases; junction bases outside the gene matches: 6.

This clone was seen only a few times. The chain couples TRBV6-1 to TRBJ2-1, with D possibly being TRBD2 (5 bases). There are 15 residues in the CDR3. From germline, CDR1 is MNHNS and CDR2 SASEGT. Trimming took off 8 bases at V and 0 bases at J, with 14 bases between the two ends. The CDR3 coding sequence is TGTGCCAGCGGGGAGACAAGACGCTCCTACAATGAGCAGTTCTTC. It translates to CASGETRRSYNEQFF.

The V gene is TRBV11-2, the J gene TRBJ2-1; 8 bases are shared with TRBD1. Looked up from germline, CDR1 is SGHAT and CDR2 is FQNNGV. CDR3 length equals 17 residues. With V trimmed by 5 bases and J by 7 bases, 16 bases remained unmatched. CDR3 nucleotide sequence: TGTGCCAGCAGCGACAGAGGTAAGACAGGGGCGAGGAATGAGCAGTTCTTC. It translates to CASSDRGKTGARNEQFF.

CDR3 sequence: CASSFGDRNTDTQYF. CDR3 DNA sequence: TGTGCCAGCAGCTTTGGAGACCGAAACACAGATACGCAGTATTTT. V is TRBV7-9 and J is TRBJ2-3; D is uncertain. This CDR3 comprises 15 residues. V lost 3 bases and J lost 2, with 12 bases in between. CDR1 is SEHNR and CDR2 is FQNEAQ in the germline V gene (reference sequence).

The genes are TRBV19 and TRBJ1-1; no clear D gene. The CDR3 extends over 14 amino acids. V dropped 5 bases and J dropped 1 base, with 11 bases sitting between them. Looked up from germline, CDR1 is LNHDA and CDR2 is SQIVND (reference sequence). The CDR3 region has the DNA TGTGCCAGTAGTTTGGGTCAGACGAACACTGAAGCTTTCTTT. As protein: CASSLGQTNTEAFF.

The chain joins TRBV18 to TRBJ2-7; no clear D. The CDR3 has 13 residues. The V end was cut by 6 bases, the J end by 2 bases, with 11 bases between. Germline CDR1 reads KGHSH; CDR2 reads LQKENI. The CDR3 DNA reads as TGTGCCAGCTCCCTTACAGCAACCTACGAGCAGTACTTC. This gives the protein CASSLTATYEQYF.

This clone was observed a handful of times. The rearrangement uses TRBV11-2 and TRBJ2-3; TRBD2 aligns across 11 bases. Germline V CDR1 and CDR2: SGHAT, FQNNGV. The CDR3 runs to 16 residues. The V segment lost 8 bases and the J segment 0 bases; nucleotides outside the gene matches: 7. Written as DNA, the CDR3 is TGTGCCAGCCGAAAAGGGACTAGCGGTAGCACAGATACGCAGTATTTT. Translation: CASRKGTSGSTDTQYF.

The chain employs TRBV30 and TRBJ2-1, with no clear D. The V gene lost 0 bases and the J gene lost 9 bases, with 9 bases spanning the gap. CDR1 is GTSNPN, CDR2 SVGIG, per germline (reference sequence). The CDR3 is made up of 12 amino acids. In DNA form, the CDR3 reads TGTGCCTGGAGTGTTTCTATAGTTGAGCAGTTCTTC. This encodes CAWSVSIVEQFF.

V and J are TRBV29-1 and TRBJ1-2; 10 bases line up with TRBD1. In germline, CDR1 is SQVTM, CDR2 ANQGSEA. V was pared by 6 bases and J by 1 base, with 2 bases of the junction left unmatched. The CDR3 extends over 13 amino acids. The CDR3 loop reads CSVRDRGNYGYTF. CDR3 DNA: TGCAGCGTCCGGGACAGGGGTAACTATGGCTACACCTTC.

The genes are TRBV29-1 and TRBJ2-5, with 11 positions matching TRBD2. J was trimmed by 5 bases and V by 5 bases; bases with no gene match: 4. CDR1 SQVTM and CDR2 ANQGSEA come from the germline V gene. There are 13 residues in the CDR3. The CDR3: CSVLAGGHETQYF. CDR3 bases: TGCAGCGTTTTAGCGGGAGGGCATGAGACCCAGTACTTC.

This clone was counted a few times. The V and J genes are TRBV6-1 and TRBJ2-6; TRBD1 is a possible D gene (5 bases). The CDR3 covers 17 residues. The ends were cut back, 4 bases at V and 0 bases at J, with 13 bases in the middle. Germline V gene lookup returns CDR1 MNHNS and CDR2 SASEGT. Here the CDR3 reads CASSGTTDLSGANVLTF. CDR3 nucleotide sequence: TGTGCCAGCAGTGGAACGACAGATCTCTCTGGGGCCAACGTCCTGACTTTC.

With regard to this clone: Other DNA sequences in this sample translate to the same CDR3. This chain links TRBV5-1 with TRBJ1-2; the D is unclear. Germline values: CDR1 SGHRS, CDR2 YFSETQ. V lost 0 bases to trimming and J lost 8 bases, with 14 bases between them. This CDR3 has 14 residues. CDR3 residues: CASSLGQEGSGYTF. The CDR3 DNA reads TGCGCCAGCAGCTTGGGGCAGGAGGGAAGCGGCTACACCTTC.

This sequence joins TRBV6-4 and TRBJ2-3; 8 positions agree with TRBD2. This CDR3 region has 16 residues. Germline assignment: CDR1 MRHNA and CDR2 SNTAGT. Trimming at V came to 2 bases and at J to 0 bases, leaving 4 bases not matched to a gene. The DNA for the CDR3 is TGTGCCAGCAGTGACCGGCCTAGCGGGAGCACAGATACGCAGTATTTT. Its protein product is CASSDRPSGSTDTQYF.

The table lists this clone with a count of one. V usage is TRBV28 and J usage is TRBJ1-2, with 7 bases lining up with TRBD1. J was trimmed by 2 bases and V by 10 bases; bases with no gene match: 16. The germline V gene encodes CDR1 MDHEN and CDR2 SYDVKM. This CDR3 has 16 amino acids. This CDR3 reads CATEATGLGRNYGYTF. DNA of the CDR3: TGTGCCACCGAAGCGACAGGGCTTGGAAGAAACTATGGCTACACCTTC.

This clone appeared a single time. The chain uses TRBV5-1 and TRBJ2-7, with 8 bases matching TRBD1. Per germline, CDR1 SGHRS and CDR2 YFSETQ. The CDR3 is 12 amino acids. Unmatched junction bases numbered 5, after V lost 5 bases and J lost 7 bases. Written as DNA, the CDR3 is TGCGCCAGCAGTGTCCGGGACAGGGAGCAGTACTTC. Translated: CASSVRDREQYF.

The V call is TRBV11-2, the J call TRBJ1-3; maybe TRBD1 (5 bases). Germline V gene data show CDR1 as SGHAT and CDR2 as FQNNGV. This CDR3 region has 16 residues. V was pared by 1 base and J by 2 bases, with 12 bases between. The CDR3 nucleotides are TGTGCCAGCAGCTTAGGACAGTTCGAGGCTGGAAACACCATATATTTT. Translated, it gives CASSLGQFEAGNTIYF.

As for this clone: A read error is possible here, since a much larger clone lies one base away. Within the sample, other DNA sequences also encode this same CDR3. The CDR3 reads CSTEGLDGGYTF. The CDR3 DNA sequence: TGCAGCACAGAGGGACTGGATGGTGGCTACACCTTC. This chain connects TRBV29-1 to TRBJ1-2; perhaps TRBD1 as D (5 bases). Germline V gene lookup returns CDR1 SQVTM and CDR2 ANQGSEA. Between the trimmed V and J ends, which lost 8 bases and 7 bases, there was a span of 17 bases. This CDR3 is built from 12 residues.